The 9 T cell receptor beta chains below were found in one sample sequenced in a study of T cells after yellow fever vaccination. Each CDR3 protein gets one entry after TCRdb re-called the 5' RACE reads with MiXCR. The data contain 60,000 to 85,000 distinct CDR3 sequences, over 6% of them singletons. This specimen was CD8+ T cells sorted from PBMCs, taken roughly 46 days after the first yellow fever vaccination. The receptors stem from a man aged 18-30 years who received the YFV17D yellow fever vaccine.

The V call is TRBV7-2, the J call TRBJ1-5; D unresolved. V was cut by 5 bases and J by 3 bases, with 8 bases left in between. The germline gives CDR1 SGHTA, CDR2 FQGNSA. This CDR3 is 13 amino acids long. The CDR3 bases are TGTGCCAGCAGCGCCCTCATCAATCAGCCCCAGCATTTT. Its protein is CASSALINQPQHF.

The table lists this clonotype with many counts. This chain uses TRBV6-2 or TRBV6-3 with TRBJ2-5; TRBD2 aligns across 7 bases. Looked up from germline, CDR1 is MNHEY and CDR2 is SVGEGT. With V trimmed by 8 bases and J by 1 base, 7 bases remained unmatched. The CDR3 is 14 residues long. The CDR3 here is CASGGGGSQETQYF. The CDR3 DNA reads as TGTGCCAGCGGCGGGGGAGGGTCCCAAGAGACCCAGTACTTC.

This clonotype was seen only a few times. This sequence joins TRBV5-5 and TRBJ1-1; D not certain. Trimming took 0 bases from V and 4 from J, leaving 7 bases between them. The CDR3 loop spans 13 amino acids. CDR1 is SGHKS and CDR2 is YYEKEE in the germline V gene (reference sequence). The CDR3 protein is CASSLELITEAFF. The CDR3 DNA is TGTGCCAGCAGCTTGGAGCTAATCACTGAAGCTTTCTTT.

This clonotype was seen ten or more times. This rearrangement joins TRBV5-1 to TRBJ2-3; no reliable D call. The CDR3 is 15 amino acids. The V and J ends lost 0 bases and 5 bases respectively, with 13 bases between them. Germline-derived CDR1 and CDR2 are SGHRS and YFSETQ. Here the CDR3 DNA reads TGCGCCAGCAGCTTGGAAGGCTACCTCAGAGATACGCAGTATTTT. This sequence encodes CASSLEGYLRDTQYF.

The rearrangement joins TRBV20-1 to TRBJ2-3, with 7 nucleotides matching TRBD1. Germline-derived CDR1 and CDR2 are DFQATT and SNEGSKA (reference sequence). This CDR3 contains 17 residues. The V and J ends lost 4 bases and 4 bases, in that order; junction bases with no gene match: 17. CDR3 nucleotide sequence: TGCAGTGCTACTCGCATCAGCGACAGGGTGGGTCCAGATACGCAGTATTTT. It yields the protein CSATRISDRVGPDTQYF.

This clonotype showed up just a few times. V usage is TRBV5-4 and J usage is TRBJ2-3; D gene ambiguous. The CDR3 covers 14 residues. Germline CDR1 SGHNT, CDR2 YYREEE (reference sequence). V was cut by 2 bases and J by 7 bases, with 14 bases left in between. In DNA form, the CDR3 reads TGTGCCAGCAGCTTCGGCCCAGGCATGAATACGCAGTATTTT. This translates into CASSFGPGMNTQYF.

This clonotype has ten or more counts. J is TRBJ2-3 and V is TRBV5-1; D tentatively fits TRBD1 or TRBD2 (5 bases each). CDR1 is SGHRS and CDR2 is YFSETQ in the germline V gene. The CDR3 contains 17 residues. The ends were cut back, 4 bases at V and 0 bases at J, with 18 bases in the middle. The CDR3 DNA sequence: TGCGCCAGCAGCGGAAACCGGGACGGATTGAGCACAGATACGCAGTATTTT. This sequence encodes CASSGNRDGLSTDTQYF.

At least ten counts were recorded for this clonotype. V gene TRBV10-3 combines with J gene TRBJ2-5; D unclear. The CDR3 spans 14 residues. V dropped 2 bases and J dropped 5 bases, with 12 bases sitting between them. Germline values: CDR1 ENHRY, CDR2 SYGVKD. CDR3 coding DNA: TGTGCCATCAGTGAGGGACCCCTTGCGGAGACCCAGTACTTC. Encoded protein: CAISEGPLAETQYF.

This clonotype was recorded at least ten times. CDR3 amino acids: CASSLRVRGTGELFF. The CDR3 region has the DNA TGTGCCAGCAGCCTGAGGGTCCGGGGCACCGGGGAGCTGTTTTTT. The chain recombines TRBV13 with TRBJ2-2; D perhaps matches TRBD2 (5 bases). V shed 5 bases and J shed 4 bases, with 14 bases lying between them. This CDR3 has 15 residues. Germline V gene data show CDR1 as PRHDT and CDR2 as FYEKMQ (reference sequence). The full variable domain, completed using reference TRBV13 and TRBJ2-2, is AAGVIQSPRHLIKEKRETATLKCYPIPRHDTVYWYQQGPGQDPQFLISFYEKMQSDKGSIPDRFSAQQFSDYHSELNMSSLELGDSALYFCASSLRVRGTGELFFGEGSRLTVL.